This TCR beta chain is drawn from a study of blood T cell repertoires in COVID-19. V shed 3 bases, J shed 1 base, and the junction held 1 base outside the gene matches. The CDR3 is 17 residues long. Germline-derived CDR1 and CDR2 are MGHRA and YSYEKL. Sequencing used immunoSEQ multiplex PCR; TCRdb keeps in-frame clones, though not all of them. The sample includes 200,000 to 300,000 clones, more than 90% of them seen just once. This clone was seen once. V is TRBV4-1 and J is TRBJ2-6; 12 nucleotides match TRBD1. This TCR came from a person aged 18-30 years with COVID-19, enrolled during active disease. Sequenced sample: peripheral blood. As DNA, the CDR3 is TGCGCCAGCAGCCAGGGACAGGGGGCATCTGGGGCCAACGTCCTGACTTTC. Its protein is CASSQGQGASGANVLTF.